This TCR beta chain originates from a study of cytomegalovirus exposure and HLA in healthy donors (dated by TCRdb to 2017 to 2019). About the study as a whole: An earlier analysis of some 600 of the donors reported 276 Gb of sequence data and 95 million to 130 million unique TCR beta sequences obtained from around 190 million T cells. Approximately 300 gigabases of sequencing data and around 85 million unique TCR sequences made up an early release that covered some 640 HLA-typed donors. The genetic ancestry cluster associated with self-reported Caucasian donors included about 84% of the approximately 410 genotyped donors. The study aimed to test whether signatures of past pathogen exposure could be identified by cataloging public T cell receptors. The T cell repertoires of 666 subjects were profiled by immunosequencing and related to cytomegalovirus serostatus. Besides the first cohort of around 670 subjects, a separate validation cohort made up of over a hundred different subjects was used. To predict cytomegalovirus infection status, the study combined high-throughput TCR immunosequencing, statistical association of individual TCRs with disease status, and machine learning. A later analysis re-examined previously published TCR beta repertoires from about 700 donors and added high-resolution HLA genotyping to investigate patterns of TCR occurrence. In the later analysis, no new phenotypic data were used to find candidate immune exposures; instead, reliance was placed on TCR beta sequences and their occurrence across donors. To decide whether each TCR beta V gene segment behaved as functional or pseudogenic, an earlier analysis of fewer than 750 of the donors relied on high-throughput TCR beta sequencing. Donor age, sex, ethnicity and CMV serostatus were compiled together with the repertoire data. In a later genetic analysis, genome-wide SNP genotypes for about three fifths of the roughly 670 donors were used, and that subset was treated as a discovery cohort. All discovery cohort repertoires had been generated on a single sequencing platform. HLA typing included class I and class II loci at four-digit resolution. Typing coverage varied by locus: about 620-640 donors for A, B, C, DRB1 and DQB1; around 560 for DQA1; around 610 for DPA1; some 470 for DPB1. A handful of DR-DQ haplotypes were handled as single units for association and clustering because linkage in the cohort was strong. Among 300 to 450 genotyped donors of the cohort, an average of approximately 250,000 unique TCR beta nucleotide sequences were sequenced per donor, roughly 20% of them non-productive. The investigation overall reported the following: A cluster of highly shared sequence variants was judged likely to be a technical artifact of the sequencing pipeline. The 87-base-pair reads could not distinguish some IMGT-functional V segments, including TRBV6-2 and TRBV6-3, so those segments were excluded. Across donors, most TCR sequences were observed very rarely, whereas some public TCRs were present in many individuals. Correlated functional status among segregating V segments might reflect linkage disequilibrium, but an unknown experimental factor could not be ruled out. An association between a missense DCLRE1C variant and V-gene and J-gene trimming of TCR beta chains was found in a later genetic analysis and replicated in an independent cohort. At a false discovery rate of 0.05, a later analysis linked under 20,000 TCR beta sequences to specific HLA alleles. In a later analysis, the rate of TCR association differed among HLA loci, with DRB1 alleles having the most associated TCRs and HLA-C alleles having the fewest. Compared with equally common non-associated chains, HLA-associated TCR beta chains in a later analysis were more clonally expanded and had lower generation probabilities. Several of the top co-occurrence clusters appeared to be linked to parvovirus B19, influenza, CMV and Epstein-Barr virus, according to a later analysis. In both the original and validation cohorts, the classifier was reported to diagnose cytomegalovirus status with high specificity and sensitivity. The presence/absence analyses assumed that sequencing depth was roughly uniform across donors, and that assumption may not be true. In vitro tests confirmed that a few of the cytomegalovirus-associated TCR beta chains recognize cytomegalovirus antigens. A further reported finding was that TCR beta sequences accurately predicted the HLA-A and HLA-B alleles for most subjects in the first cohort. A later analysis found that most CMV-associated TCR beta chains appeared HLA-restricted, with HLA associations seemingly driven largely by CMV exposure. In the study, approximately 160 TCR beta chains were listed as associated with cytomegalovirus. Immune exposure information for the cohort was limited to CMV serostatus. The authors suggested that the approach could potentially be generalized to other disease states and immunological phenotypes. HLA typing was unavailable for some donors at each locus, so association tests used only the typed subset. In an earlier analysis of some 500 of the donors, most TCR beta V segments appeared in productive rearrangements about 87% or about 30% of the time, broadly matching IMGT annotations. When HLA alleles, especially DR and DQ, strongly co-occurred, TCR associations were difficult to assign to individual alleles. In a later genetic analysis, fewer N-insertions in productive TCRs were reported among donors in an Asian-associated ancestry cluster than the approximately 670-donor mean. The earlier analysis of 587 of the donors excluded roughly 17 rarely observed V segments, including chromosome 9 orphons, because counts were too low. In this cohort, only TCR beta chains were sequenced, and detectable features were limited by the absence of alpha or paired-chain data.

To note about this clone: Its cognate antigen has yet to be identified. Nothing much larger sits one base from this clone, and base qualities are not available.

Library generation was performed with the immunoSEQ multiplex PCR assay. The multiplex PCR relied on a mix of 60 forward primers for TCR Vbeta segments and 13 reverse primers for TCR Jbeta segments. Amplification of the CDR3 region of rearranged TCR beta genes was performed with a multiplex PCR assay on genomic DNA. The Illumina HiSeq System was used to sequence the amplified TCR beta libraries as 87-base-pair reads. As for how the authors treated the data: Across the 600 to 700 repertoires, a later analysis counted 80 million or so unique TCR beta chains, roughly 11 million of which were shared by at least two donors. To remove PCR and sequencing errors, raw reads were error-corrected and collapsed into unique sequences using a nearest-neighbor algorithm that merged closely related sequences. Alignment of CDR3 sequences to IMGT reference sequences was used to assign V, D and J gene segments. Each retained sequence needed at least a six-nucleotide match to both a V gene segment and a J gene segment. Rearrangements were called productive when the CDR3 lacked stop codons and stayed in frame with V and J; all others were non-productive. Following IMGT convention, CDR3 was defined as the stretch from the second conserved V-encoded cysteine to the conserved J-encoded phenylalanine. In an earlier analysis of 587 of the donors, sequences lacking an unambiguous match to a single V gene segment were excluded. In an earlier analysis of some 590 of the donors, a V segment was called functional when productive rearrangements were above 56.7%, and segregating when the standard deviation between donors exceeded 5%. To diagnose cytomegalovirus status from the catalog of TCR beta chain sequences, a statistical classification framework was built. A later analysis assigned V and J genes by comparing TCR nucleotide sequences with IMGT/GENE-DB human TR gene sequences. In a later analysis, CDR3 sequences and most-parsimonious VDJ recombination scenarios were assigned using the TCRdist pipeline. A later analysis defined each TCR beta chain by its CDR3 amino acid sequence plus V-gene family, and excluded reads lacking a unique V-gene family. A later analysis removed several hundred highly shared, low-generation-probability nucleotide sequences to deal with suspected cross-contamination and a sequencing artifact. A later analysis calculated a clonal expansion index for each public chain from normalized within-repertoire ranks of inferred template counts. In a later analysis, generation probabilities were computed using a VDJ recombination model fitted to out-of-frame rearrangements, and the results were checked against IGoR. In a later analysis, TCR-TCR, TCR-HLA and TCR-CMV co-occurrence was scored with hypergeometric tests, and a repertoire-size bias correction was applied to TCR pairs. A later analysis estimated false discovery rates by permuting HLA or CMV assignments 20 times. A later analysis grouped co-occurring TCRs with DBSCAN, adding TCRdist sequence similarity when clustering within HLA-allele-positive subsets. Co-occurrence clustering excluded repertoires with fewer than 30,000 or more than 120,000 public chains, plus five with anomalous nucleotide sharing. TCRdb stores this immuneACCESS table with in-frame sequences only. Part of the clones is absent; in the studies checked, under half of the shortfall reflects unresolved V genes, and no reason is known for the rest. V and J calls and clone size follow that table, whereas D and trimming were derived from the DNA. This sample has about 82,000 clones in its table, and approximately 90% of those were observed once. The ten largest clones take up around 2.3% of the sample.

The cohort consisted of 650 to 850 healthy bone marrow donors. Cohort members were all nominally healthy when sampled, although unrecorded immune exposures were likely present. The donor tested CMV seronegative and was one of the 352 seronegative cohort members. A peripheral blood sample was provided by each donor, and peripheral blood mononuclear cells were used for TCR beta sequencing. The Qiagen DNeasy Blood Extraction Kit was used to extract genomic DNA from the blood cell samples. Between the V and J ends, shortened by 9 bases and 6 bases respectively, the junction contains 18 bases. The germline V gene (reference sequence) gives CDR1 as LNHDA and CDR2 as SQIVND. The CDR3 contains 15 residues, cysteine and phenylalanine counted. Here the CDR3 DNA is all that survives: 45 bases in frame from base 1.

Sequences were obtained from PBMCs. This clonotype was obtained from a man between 18 and 35 years old in good health and CMV-seronegative. Recombination connected TRBV19 to TRBJ1-6; the best D guess is TRBD1, with 6 bases matching. In nucleotides, the sequence is TGTGCCAGCAACATCGGGGGGCAGGGTAATTCACCCCTCCACTTT. This sequence encodes CASNIGGQGNSPLHF.